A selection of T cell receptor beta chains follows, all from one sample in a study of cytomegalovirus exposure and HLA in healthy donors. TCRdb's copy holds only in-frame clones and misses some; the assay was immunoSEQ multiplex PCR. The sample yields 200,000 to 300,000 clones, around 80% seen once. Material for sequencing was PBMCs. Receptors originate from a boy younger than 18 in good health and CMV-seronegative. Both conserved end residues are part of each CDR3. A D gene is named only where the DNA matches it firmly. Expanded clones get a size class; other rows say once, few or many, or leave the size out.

DNA: TGTGCCAGCAGCTGGGGGGTTGGGGGAGAGACCCAGTACTTC; CDR3: CASSWGVGGETQYF; V: TRBV5-4; size: NA; D: NA; J: TRBJ2-5
DNA: TGTGCCAGCAGCCCTGACAGGGCTATCAACACCGGGGAGCTGTTTTTT; CDR3: CASSPDRAINTGELFF; V: TRBV2; size: NA; D: TRBD1; J: TRBJ2-2
DNA: TGTGCCAGCTCACCTTGGGGCCTACTAGCGGGGAGGGGCGCCGGGGAGCTGTTTTTT; CDR3: CASSPWGLLAGRGAGELFF; V: TRBV21-1; size: NA; D: NA; J: TRBJ2-2
DNA: TGTGCCAGCAGCCAAAGCGGGGGGGCCAACGAGCAGTACTTC; CDR3: CASSQSGGANEQYF; V: TRBV5-4; size: once; D: TRBD2; J: TRBJ2-7
DNA: TGTGCCAGCAGTGGGACACAAACCACTGAAGCTTTCTTT; CDR3: CASSGTQTTEAFF; V: TRBV2; size: NA; D: NA; J: TRBJ1-1
DNA: TGTGCCAGCAGCTTCAGAACCAACACTGAAGCTTTCTTT; CDR3: CASSFRTNTEAFF; V: TRBV11-3; size: once; D: NA; J: TRBJ1-1
DNA: TGTGCCAGCAGCACTGTGCCAGGGTCCCAGTACTTC; CDR3: CASSTVPGSQYF; V: TRBV7-2; size: NA; D: NA; J: TRBJ2-5
DNA: TGCGCCAGCAGGCCGCGGGGAGGAGAGACCCAGTACTTC; CDR3: CASRPRGGETQYF; V: TRBV4-1; size: NA; D: NA; J: TRBJ2-5
DNA: TGTGCCTGGAACTTGTTAGGTAGCTGGAGTGAAGCTTTCTTT; CDR3: CAWNLLGSWSEAFF; V: TRBV30; size: NA; D: NA; J: TRBJ1-1
DNA: TGCGCCAGCAGTGAGTCGGGACAGGGACTCAATGAGCAGTTCTTC; CDR3: CASSESGQGLNEQFF; V: TRBV10-2; size: NA; D: TRBD1; J: TRBJ2-1
DNA: TGCGCCAGCAGCTTCCAACTAGCTGGGTCGCAAGAGACCCAGTACTTC; CDR3: CASSFQLAGSQETQYF; V: TRBV5-1; size: few; D: NA; J: TRBJ2-5
DNA: TGTGCCAGCAGCAAATACTCTGGACAGTCCTACGAGCAGTACTTC; CDR3: CASSKYSGQSYEQYF; V: TRBV11-2; size: NA; D: NA; J: TRBJ2-7
DNA: TGCGCCAGCATCTTAGGGGGGGTTGACTCCAACACTGAAGCTTTCTTT; CDR3: CASILGGVDSNTEAFF; V: TRBV5-1; size: NA; D: NA; J: TRBJ1-1
DNA: TGTGCCAGCAGGTCGGGACAGGGGGTTTTGGCTGGGGCCAACGTCCTGACTTTC; CDR3: CASRSGQGVLAGANVLTF; V: TRBV7-9; size: NA; D: TRBD1; J: TRBJ2-6
DNA: TGTGCCAGCAGCCGATCCAGGCAGAACACCGGGGAGCTGTTTTTT; CDR3: CASSRSRQNTGELFF; V: TRBV11-2; size: NA; D: NA; J: TRBJ2-2
DNA: TGTGCCAGCAGTTTCCAGGGGCAAGAGACCCAGTACTTC; CDR3: CASSFQGQETQYF; V: TRBV27; size: NA; D: NA; J: TRBJ2-5
DNA: TGTGCCTGGAGCCCAAAGGGGAGGGGGGCCAACGTCCTGACTTTC; CDR3: CAWSPKGRGANVLTF; V: TRBV30; size: NA; D: NA; J: TRBJ2-6
DNA: TGTGCCAGCAGCTTGGGGGACAGTGAAGCTTTCTTT; CDR3: CASSLGDSEAFF; V: TRBV5-4; size: few; D: TRBD1; J: TRBJ1-1
DNA: TGTGCCAGCAGTCTCGGGACAGTCTCCTACAATGAGCAGTTCTTC; CDR3: CASSLGTVSYNEQFF; V: TRBV6-5; size: NA; D: TRBD1; J: TRBJ2-1
DNA: TGTGCCAGCAGCTTAGGGGCGAAGGACTATGGCTACACCTTC; CDR3: CASSLGAKDYGYTF; V: TRBV11-3; size: NA; D: NA; J: TRBJ1-2
DNA: TGTGCCAGCAGTTTATGGGGGACACTTAACACTGAAGCTTTCTTT; CDR3: CASSLWGTLNTEAFF; V: TRBV27; size: once; D: NA; J: TRBJ1-1
DNA: TGTGCCAGCAGCCAGTTTCTGACAGTCAATGAAAAACTGTTTTTT; CDR3: CASSQFLTVNEKLFF; V: TRBV14; size: NA; D: NA; J: TRBJ1-4
DNA: TGCAGCGTTCTATCTAGAGAAGAGACCCAGTACTTC; CDR3: CSVLSREETQYF; V: TRBV29-1; size: NA; D: NA; J: TRBJ2-5
DNA: TGTGCCAGCAGCTTAAGTGCCTTCCACCGGGCTTTCTTT; CDR3: CASSLSAFHRAFF; V: TRBV11-2; size: once; D: NA; J: TRBJ1-1
DNA: TGTGCCAGCAGCGAGCGGGAGGACTTAGAGACCCAGTACTTC; CDR3: CASSEREDLETQYF; V: TRBV6-1; size: NA; D: TRBD2; J: TRBJ2-5
DNA: TGCGCCAGCAGCCAAGAAAGGGCAGGGGGAGCTGGGGCCAACGTCCTGACTTTC; CDR3: CASSQERAGGAGANVLTF; V: TRBV4-1; size: NA; D: TRBD1; J: TRBJ2-6
DNA: TGTGCCAGCAGCTTGTTCAAGGGGGGGCAAGCTTTCTTT; CDR3: CASSLFKGGQAFF; V: TRBV5-4; size: NA; D: NA; J: TRBJ1-1
DNA: TGTGCCAGCAGTGGACAGGGCCCGATGAACACCGGGGAGCTGTTTTTT; CDR3: CASSGQGPMNTGELFF; V: TRBV7-9; size: NA; D: TRBD1; J: TRBJ2-2
DNA: TGTGCCAGCAGCTTAGCCGGGTCGGGAGATACGCAGTATTTT; CDR3: CASSLAGSGDTQYF; V: TRBV7-9; size: NA; D: NA; J: TRBJ2-3
DNA: TGCGCCAGCAGCCAAGATAAGGTGGGCTCAGGGGCCTTACTGAACACTGAAGCTTTCTTT; CDR3: CASSQDKVGSGALLNTEAFF; V: TRBV4-1; size: NA; D: NA; J: TRBJ1-1
DNA: TGTGCCAGCAGCCCCCAATCCCCAGGGTTTAGCAATCAGCCCCAGCATTTT; CDR3: CASSPQSPGFSNQPQHF; V: TRBV7-6; size: NA; D: NA; J: TRBJ1-5
DNA: TGTGCCAGCAGCTCTATGGGCCCTCTAGCCAAAAACATTCAGTACTTC; CDR3: CASSSMGPLAKNIQYF; V: TRBV7-3; size: NA; D: NA; J: TRBJ2-4
DNA: TGTGCCTGGAGTACACACTCGATTGCGAGGGATGGCTACACCTTC; CDR3: CAWSTHSIARDGYTF; V: TRBV30; size: NA; D: NA; J: TRBJ1-2
DNA: TGTGCCAGCAGCTTAGCGCCGGGGGACAGGGTCTACAATGAGCAGTTCTTC; CDR3: CASSLAPGDRVYNEQFF; V: TRBV7-6; size: NA; D: TRBD1; J: TRBJ2-1
DNA: TGTGCCAGCAGCGTAGGAGGGTCCCTTGAGTCCTACGAGCAGTACTTC; CDR3: CASSVGGSLESYEQYF; V: TRBV9; size: once; D: NA; J: TRBJ2-7
DNA: TGTGCCAGCAGTGAAATAAGTATGGCGGTAGGCTACACCTTC; CDR3: CASSEISMAVGYTF; V: TRBV6-1; size: NA; D: NA; J: TRBJ1-2
DNA: TGCGCCAGCAGCCAAGATTGGGGCGGGACGGCCTACAATGAGCAGTTCTTC; CDR3: CASSQDWGGTAYNEQFF; V: TRBV4-1; size: NA; D: NA; J: TRBJ2-1
DNA: TGTGCCATTGGGCGGGAATATCAGCCCCAGCATTTT; CDR3: CAIGREYQPQHF; V: TRBV19; size: once; D: NA; J: TRBJ1-5
DNA: TGCAGCGTTGATTCCGACAGGACCTATGGCTACACCTTC; CDR3: CSVDSDRTYGYTF; V: TRBV29-1; size: NA; D: NA; J: TRBJ1-2
DNA: TGTGCCAGCACCGAGTTCGACTATACGCAGTATTTT; CDR3: CASTEFDYTQYF; V: TRBV6-1; size: NA; D: NA; J: TRBJ2-3
DNA: TGTGCCAGCAGCACAGGGTGGTCGAATTCACCCCTCCACTTT; CDR3: CASSTGWSNSPLHF; V: TRBV5-6; size: NA; D: NA; J: TRBJ1-6
DNA: TGTGCCAGCAGCTTTCTACCGGGACACAACTCTGGAAACACCATATATTTT; CDR3: CASSFLPGHNSGNTIYF; V: TRBV11-2; size: few; D: NA; J: TRBJ1-3
DNA: TGTGCCAGCAGCTTAGGCGCACCGACTAACTATGGCTACACCTTC; CDR3: CASSLGAPTNYGYTF; V: TRBV11-2; size: NA; D: NA; J: TRBJ1-2
DNA: TGTGCCAGCTCGCCTCGTACGGGCAATCAGCCCCAGCATTTT; CDR3: CASSPRTGNQPQHF; V: TRBV18; size: NA; D: NA; J: TRBJ1-5
DNA: TGCGCCAGCAGCCAACGTGCAGGGGGCGCCGACCTTGAAGCTTTCTTT; CDR3: CASSQRAGGADLEAFF; V: TRBV4-1; size: NA; D: TRBD1; J: TRBJ1-1
DNA: TGCGCCAGCAGGGTAGGGGTGTCAGCTAATGAAAAACTGTTTTTT; CDR3: CASRVGVSANEKLFF; V: TRBV5-1; size: NA; D: NA; J: TRBJ1-4
DNA: TGCGCCAGCAGCTTTCCAGGGAACTATGGCTACACCTTC; CDR3: CASSFPGNYGYTF; V: TRBV5-1; size: NA; D: NA; J: TRBJ1-2
DNA: TGCGCCAGCAGCGTGAGGACAGGGGTAGAGACCCAGTACTTC; CDR3: CASSVRTGVETQYF; V: TRBV5-1; size: NA; D: TRBD1; J: TRBJ2-5
DNA: TGTGCCAGCAGCTTAGAATTAGGACAGATCACTGAAGCTTTCTTT; CDR3: CASSLELGQITEAFF; V: TRBV7-6; size: NA; D: NA; J: TRBJ1-1
DNA: TGTGCCTGGAGTGGGGGAGGGTACGGCTACACCTTC; CDR3: CAWSGGGYGYTF; V: TRBV30; size: NA; D: NA; J: TRBJ1-2